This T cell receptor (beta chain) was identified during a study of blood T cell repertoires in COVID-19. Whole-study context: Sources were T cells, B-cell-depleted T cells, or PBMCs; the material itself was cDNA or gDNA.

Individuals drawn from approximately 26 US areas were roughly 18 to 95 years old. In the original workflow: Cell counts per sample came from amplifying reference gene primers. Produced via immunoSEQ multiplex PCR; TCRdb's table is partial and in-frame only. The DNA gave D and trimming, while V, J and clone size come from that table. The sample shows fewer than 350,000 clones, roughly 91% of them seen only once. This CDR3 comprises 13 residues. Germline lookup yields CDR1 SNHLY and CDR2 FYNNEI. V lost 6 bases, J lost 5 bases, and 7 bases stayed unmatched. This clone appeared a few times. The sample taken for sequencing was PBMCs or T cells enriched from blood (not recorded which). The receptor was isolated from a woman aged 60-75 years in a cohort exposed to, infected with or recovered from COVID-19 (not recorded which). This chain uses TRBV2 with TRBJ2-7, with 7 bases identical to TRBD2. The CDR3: CASRPEGRDEQYF. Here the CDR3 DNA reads TGTGCCAGCAGGCCGGAGGGGAGGGACGAGCAGTACTTC. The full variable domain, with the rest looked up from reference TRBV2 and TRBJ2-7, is EPEVTQTPSHQVTQMGQEVILRCVPISNHLYFYWYRQILGQKVEFLVSFYNNEISEKSEIFDDQFSVERPDGSNFTLKIRSTKLEDSAMYFCASRPEGRDEQYFGPGTRLTVT.